This T cell receptor beta chain appears in the sequencing data of a study of T cell responses to AZD1222 COVID-19 vaccine. Looking at the study overall: Pooled together were second doses at about 4 or about 12 weeks.

CDR1 and CDR2 (germline): KGHSY, FQNENV. CDR3 length equals 13 residues. Trimming took 1 base from V and 9 from J, leaving 10 bases between them. Study-wide results and limits: Among those given AZD1222, only five or six were seropositive at baseline. Repertoire sampling happened only post peak T cell response. Females outnumbered males among donors, who were mostly white British; clonal diversity was possibly underestimated.

With respect to this clone: Its specificity is unknown.

Sequencing was performed with immunoSEQ multiplex PCR; in TCRdb, only in-frame clones are kept and a portion is missing. The sample yields roughly 120,000 clones, about nine tenths seen once. The sequencing here drew on peripheral blood, taken on day 0 of AZD1222 vaccination. The chain is built from TRBV16 and TRBJ2-1; D uncertain. The receptor comes from an adult in good health. The CDR3 spells CASSQLGRAEQFF. The CDR3 DNA reads TGTGCCAGCAGCCAATTGGGAAGAGCTGAGCAGTTCTTC.